This T cell receptor beta chain is drawn from a study of blood T cell repertoires in COVID-19. At the level of the study: Whether acute or convalescent, the COVID-19 samples came from the United States, Italy and Spain.

Sequencing used immunoSEQ multiplex PCR; TCRdb keeps in-frame clones, though not all of them. Of around 140,000 clones in the sample, around three quarters were seen once. The V and J ends lost 4 bases and 0 bases respectively, with 19 bases between them. The germline V gene encodes CDR1 LNHNV and CDR2 YYDKDF (reference sequence). The CDR3 contains 18 residues. The chain links TRBV15 to TRBJ2-1; D is possibly TRBD2 (6 bases). The sample consisted of peripheral blood. The sequence derives from a man aged 50 to 59 with acute or convalescent COVID-19. The CDR3, as DNA: TGTGCCACCAGCACCACGACGGGGGTCATAAGCTCCTACAATGAGCAGTTCTTC. This gives the protein CATSTTTGVISSYNEQFF.